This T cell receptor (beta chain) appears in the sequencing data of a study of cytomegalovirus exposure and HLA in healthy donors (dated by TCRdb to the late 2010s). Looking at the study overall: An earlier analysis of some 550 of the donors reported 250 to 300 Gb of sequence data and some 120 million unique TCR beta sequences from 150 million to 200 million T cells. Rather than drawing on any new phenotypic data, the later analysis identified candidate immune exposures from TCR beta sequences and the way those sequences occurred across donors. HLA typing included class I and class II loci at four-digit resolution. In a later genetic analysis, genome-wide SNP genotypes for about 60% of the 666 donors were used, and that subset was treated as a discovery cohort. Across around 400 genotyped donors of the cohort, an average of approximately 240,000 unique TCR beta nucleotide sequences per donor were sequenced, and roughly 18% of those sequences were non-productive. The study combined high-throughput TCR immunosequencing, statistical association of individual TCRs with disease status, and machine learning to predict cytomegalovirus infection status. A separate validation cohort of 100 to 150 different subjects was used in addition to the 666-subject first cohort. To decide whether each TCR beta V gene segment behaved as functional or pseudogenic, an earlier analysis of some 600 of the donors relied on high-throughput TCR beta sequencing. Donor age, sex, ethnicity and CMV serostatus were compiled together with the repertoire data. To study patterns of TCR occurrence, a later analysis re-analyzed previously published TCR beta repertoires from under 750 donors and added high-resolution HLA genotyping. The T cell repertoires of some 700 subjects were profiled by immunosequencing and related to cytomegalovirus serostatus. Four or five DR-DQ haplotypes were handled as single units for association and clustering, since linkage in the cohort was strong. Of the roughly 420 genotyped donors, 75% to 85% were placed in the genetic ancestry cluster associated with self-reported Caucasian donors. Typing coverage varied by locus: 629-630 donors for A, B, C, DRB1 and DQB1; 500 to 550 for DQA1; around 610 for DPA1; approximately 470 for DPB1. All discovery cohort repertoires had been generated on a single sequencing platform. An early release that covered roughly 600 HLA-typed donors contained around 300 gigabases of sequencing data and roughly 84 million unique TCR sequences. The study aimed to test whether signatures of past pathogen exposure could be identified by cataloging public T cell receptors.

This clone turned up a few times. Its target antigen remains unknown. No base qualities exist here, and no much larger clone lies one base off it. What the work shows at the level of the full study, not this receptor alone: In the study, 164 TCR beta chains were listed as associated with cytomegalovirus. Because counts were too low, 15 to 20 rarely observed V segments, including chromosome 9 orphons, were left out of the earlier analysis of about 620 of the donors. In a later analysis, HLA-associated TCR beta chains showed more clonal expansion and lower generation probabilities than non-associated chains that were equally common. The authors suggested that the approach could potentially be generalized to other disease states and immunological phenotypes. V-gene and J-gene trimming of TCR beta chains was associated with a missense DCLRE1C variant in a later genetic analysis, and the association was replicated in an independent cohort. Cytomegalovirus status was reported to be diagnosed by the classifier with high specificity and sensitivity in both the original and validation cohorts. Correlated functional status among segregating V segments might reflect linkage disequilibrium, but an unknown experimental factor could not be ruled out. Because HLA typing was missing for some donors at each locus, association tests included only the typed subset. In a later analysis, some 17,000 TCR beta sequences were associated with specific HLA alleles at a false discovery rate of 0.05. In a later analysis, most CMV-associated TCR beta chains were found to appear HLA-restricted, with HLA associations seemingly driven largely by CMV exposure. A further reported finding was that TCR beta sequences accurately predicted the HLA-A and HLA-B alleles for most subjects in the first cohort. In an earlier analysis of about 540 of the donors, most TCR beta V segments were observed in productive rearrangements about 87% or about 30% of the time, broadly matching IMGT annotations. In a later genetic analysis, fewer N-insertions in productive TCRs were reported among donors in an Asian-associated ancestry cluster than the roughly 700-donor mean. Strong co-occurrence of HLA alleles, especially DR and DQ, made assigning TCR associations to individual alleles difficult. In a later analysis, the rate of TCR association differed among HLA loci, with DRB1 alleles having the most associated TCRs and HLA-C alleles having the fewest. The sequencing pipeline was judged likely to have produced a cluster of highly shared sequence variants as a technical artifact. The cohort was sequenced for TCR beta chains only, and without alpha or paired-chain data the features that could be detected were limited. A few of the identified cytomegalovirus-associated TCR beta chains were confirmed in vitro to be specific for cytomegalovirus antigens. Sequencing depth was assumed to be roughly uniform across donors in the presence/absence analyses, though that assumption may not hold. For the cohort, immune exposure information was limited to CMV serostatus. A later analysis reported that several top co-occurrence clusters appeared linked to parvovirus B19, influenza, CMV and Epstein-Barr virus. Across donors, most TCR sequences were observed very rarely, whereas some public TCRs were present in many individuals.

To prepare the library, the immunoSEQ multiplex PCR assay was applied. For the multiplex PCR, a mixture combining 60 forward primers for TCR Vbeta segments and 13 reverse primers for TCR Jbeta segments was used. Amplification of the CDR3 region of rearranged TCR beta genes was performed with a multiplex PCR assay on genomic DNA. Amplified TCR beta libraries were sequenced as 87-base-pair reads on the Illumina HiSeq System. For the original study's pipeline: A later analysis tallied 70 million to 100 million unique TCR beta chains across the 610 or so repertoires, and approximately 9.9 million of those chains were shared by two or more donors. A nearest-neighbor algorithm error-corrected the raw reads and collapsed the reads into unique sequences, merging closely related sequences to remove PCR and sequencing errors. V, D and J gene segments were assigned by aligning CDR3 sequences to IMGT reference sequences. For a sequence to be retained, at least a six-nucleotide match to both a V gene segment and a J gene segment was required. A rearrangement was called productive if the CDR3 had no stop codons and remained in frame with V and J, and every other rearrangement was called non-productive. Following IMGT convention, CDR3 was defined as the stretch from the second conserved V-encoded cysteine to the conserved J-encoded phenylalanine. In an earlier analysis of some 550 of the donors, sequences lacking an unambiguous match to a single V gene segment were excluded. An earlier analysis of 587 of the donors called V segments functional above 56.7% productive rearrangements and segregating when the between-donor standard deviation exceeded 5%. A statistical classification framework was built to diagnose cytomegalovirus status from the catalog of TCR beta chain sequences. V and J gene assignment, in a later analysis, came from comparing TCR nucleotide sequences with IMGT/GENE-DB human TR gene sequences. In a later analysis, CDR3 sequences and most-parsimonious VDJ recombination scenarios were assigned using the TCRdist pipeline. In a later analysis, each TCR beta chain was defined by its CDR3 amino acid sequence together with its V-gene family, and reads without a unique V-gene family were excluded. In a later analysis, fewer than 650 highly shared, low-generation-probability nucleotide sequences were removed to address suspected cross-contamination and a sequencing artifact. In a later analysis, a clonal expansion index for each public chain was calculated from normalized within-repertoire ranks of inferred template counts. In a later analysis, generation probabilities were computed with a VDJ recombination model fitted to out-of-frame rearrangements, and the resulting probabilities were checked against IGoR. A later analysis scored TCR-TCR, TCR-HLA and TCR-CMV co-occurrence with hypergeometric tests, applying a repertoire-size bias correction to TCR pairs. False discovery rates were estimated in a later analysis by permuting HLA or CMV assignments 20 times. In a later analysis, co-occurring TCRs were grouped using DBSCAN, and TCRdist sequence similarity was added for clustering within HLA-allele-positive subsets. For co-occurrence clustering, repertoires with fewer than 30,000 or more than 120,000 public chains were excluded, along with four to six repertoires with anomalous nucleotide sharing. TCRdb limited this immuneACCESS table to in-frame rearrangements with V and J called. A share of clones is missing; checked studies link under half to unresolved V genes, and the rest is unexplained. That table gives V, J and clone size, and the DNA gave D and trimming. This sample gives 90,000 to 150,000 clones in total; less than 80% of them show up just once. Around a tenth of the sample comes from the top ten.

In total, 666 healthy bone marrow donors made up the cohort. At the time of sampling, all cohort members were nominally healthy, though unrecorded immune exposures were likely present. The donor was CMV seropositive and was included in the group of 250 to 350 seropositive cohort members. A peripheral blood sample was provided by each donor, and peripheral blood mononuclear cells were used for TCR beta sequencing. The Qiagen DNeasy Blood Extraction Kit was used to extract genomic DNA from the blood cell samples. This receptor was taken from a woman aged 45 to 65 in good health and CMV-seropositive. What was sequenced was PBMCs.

The CDR3 here reads CASSLGGTDNEQFF. The DNA is as follows: TGTGCCAGCAGCTTAGGGGGGACAGACAATGAGCAGTTCTTC. The V and J genes are TRBV7-9 and TRBJ2-1; 7 central nucleotides agree with TRBD1. Its CDR3 holds 14 amino acids, cysteine through phenylalanine. The entry retains the CDR3 DNA only, 42 bases that are in frame from base 1. The CDR1 and CDR2 encoded by the germline V gene (reference sequence) are SEHNR and FQNEAQ. Germline trimming: 1 base from V, 5 bases from J; junction bases outside gene matches: 2. With the rest looked up from the reference TRBV7-9 and TRBJ2-1 genes rather than sequenced, the full variable domain is DTGVSQNPRHKITKRGQNVTFRCDPISEHNRLYWYRQTLGQGPEFLTYFQNEAQLEKSRLLSDRFSAERPKGSFSTLEIQRTEQGDSAMYLCASSLGGTDNEQFFGPGTRLTVL.